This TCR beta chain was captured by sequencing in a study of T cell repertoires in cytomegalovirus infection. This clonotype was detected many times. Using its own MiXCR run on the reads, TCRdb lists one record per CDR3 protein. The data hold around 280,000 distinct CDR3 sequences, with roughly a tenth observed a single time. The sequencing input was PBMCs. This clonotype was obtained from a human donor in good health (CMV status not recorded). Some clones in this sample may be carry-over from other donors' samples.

The DNA of the CDR3 is TGTGCCAGCAGCCAAGATATCGGGGGTTACCAAGAGACCCAGTACTTC. This translates into CASSQDIGGYQETQYF. The genes are TRBV14 and TRBJ2-5, with D possibly being TRBD2 (6 bases). V lost 0 bases to trimming and J lost 0 bases, with 11 bases between them. The V gene's germline CDR1 is SGHDN and CDR2 FVKESK. The CDR3 length is 16 residues.